The clone carrying this T cell receptor (beta chain) was seen more than once but under ten times. Residents of about two dozen US areas, aged about 18 to 89 years, made up the participants. The repertoire was sequenced with immunoSEQ multiplex PCR; TCRdb's copy has only in-frame clones and lacks some. This sample yields 220,000 or so clones, of which approximately 85% are seen a single time; 2% to 2.5% belongs to the top ten. Germline loops: CDR1 SEHNR, CDR2 FQNEAQ (reference sequence). The length of the CDR3 is 15 residues. V was shortened by 5 bases and J by 2 bases, with 15 bases between the two germline ends. The data are from a study of blood T cell repertoires in COVID-19. Study-wide context: There were acute and convalescent COVID-19 samples, and they came from the United States, Italy and Spain.

The origin of this receptor is a woman in her 50s who had recovered from COVID-19. The rearrangement uses TRBV7-9 and TRBJ2-5; weak D call: TRBD2 (7 bases). The sequencing sample was made of PBMCs or T cells enriched from blood (not recorded which). The CDR3 reads CASSRAGTLQETQYF. The CDR3 DNA is TGTGCCAGCAGCCGAGCGGGGACACTTCAAGAGACCCAGTACTTC.